This T cell receptor beta chain was observed in a study of regulatory T cells in long-lasting Graves disease. In building TCR beta libraries, iRepertoire HTBI primers were used together with Arm-PCR of CDR3 regions. TCRdb processed the multiplex PCR reads anew with MiXCR; each CDR3 protein has one entry. Here the sample spans 600,000 to 850,000 distinct CDR3 sequences, 25% to 35% being singletons. Time point meaning: persistent/refractory GD, antithyroid drugs over 5 years with positive TRAb. RNA from PBMCs was the source of the TCR library. Germline CDR1 reads MNHEY; CDR2 reads SMNVEV (reference sequence). The ends were cut back, 6 bases at V and 0 bases at J, with 9 bases in the middle. The CDR3 length is 13 residues.

The gene calls are TRBV27 and TRBJ2-7; possibly TRBD2 for D (6 bases). The specimen comprised peripheral blood mononuclear cells (PBMCs), sampled when the disease was refractory, from a patient treated with antithyroid drugs. This receptor was taken from a female donor with Graves disease. Written as DNA, the CDR3 is TGTGCCAGCAGATTACTAGCCTCCTACGAGCAGTACTTC. Amino acid sequence: CASRLLASYEQYF.